One T cell receptor beta chain is described in this entry. V lost 0 bases to trimming and J lost 7 bases, with 11 bases between them. Germline V gene lookup returns CDR1 SGHRS and CDR2 YFSETQ. This CDR3 has 14 amino acids. The data were taken from a study of blood T cell repertoires in COVID-19. This table comes from immunoSEQ multiplex PCR, and its TCRdb copy is limited to in-frame clones, with some not included. This repertoire shows some 48,000 clones, around 80% found once; its top ten account for about 5%. This receptor was obtained from a woman between 50 and 59 years old with acute COVID-19. The chain is built from TRBV5-1 and TRBJ2-1, with D possibly matching TRBD1 (5 bases). Material for sequencing was PBMCs or T cells enriched from blood (not recorded which). CDR3 residues: CASSLVRGRNEQFF. The CDR3, as DNA: TGCGCCAGCAGCTTGGTTAGGGGAAGGAATGAGCAGTTCTTC.